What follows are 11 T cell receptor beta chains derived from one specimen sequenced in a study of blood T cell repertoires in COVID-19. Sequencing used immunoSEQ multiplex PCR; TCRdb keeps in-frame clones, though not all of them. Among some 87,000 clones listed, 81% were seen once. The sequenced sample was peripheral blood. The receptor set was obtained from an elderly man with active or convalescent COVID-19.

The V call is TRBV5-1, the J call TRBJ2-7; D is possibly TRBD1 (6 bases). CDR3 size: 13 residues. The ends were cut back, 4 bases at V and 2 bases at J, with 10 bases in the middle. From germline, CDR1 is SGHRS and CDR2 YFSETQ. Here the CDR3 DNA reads TGCGCCAGCAGCCCCGGACAGACCTACGAGCAGTACTTC. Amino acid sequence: CASSPGQTYEQYF.

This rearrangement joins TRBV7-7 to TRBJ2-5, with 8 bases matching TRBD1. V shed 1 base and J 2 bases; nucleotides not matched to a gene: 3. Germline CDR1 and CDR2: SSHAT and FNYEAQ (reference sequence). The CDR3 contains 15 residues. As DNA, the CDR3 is TGTGCCAGCAGCTTAGGGGGGACAGGTCAAGAGACCCAGTACTTC. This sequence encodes CASSLGGTGQETQYF.

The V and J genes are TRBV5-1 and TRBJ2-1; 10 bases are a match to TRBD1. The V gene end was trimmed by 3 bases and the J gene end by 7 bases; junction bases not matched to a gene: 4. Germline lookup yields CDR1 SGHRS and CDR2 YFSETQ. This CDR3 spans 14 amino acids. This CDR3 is CASSSLDRGNEQFF. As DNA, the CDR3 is TGCGCCAGCAGCTCCCTGGACAGGGGGAATGAGCAGTTCTTC. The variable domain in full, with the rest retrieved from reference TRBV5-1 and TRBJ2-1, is KAGVTQTPRYLIKTRGQQVTLSCSPISGHRSVSWYQQTPGQGLQFLFEYFSETQRNKGNFPGRFSGRQFSNSRSEMNVSTLELGDSALYLCASSSLDRGNEQFFGPGTRLTVL.

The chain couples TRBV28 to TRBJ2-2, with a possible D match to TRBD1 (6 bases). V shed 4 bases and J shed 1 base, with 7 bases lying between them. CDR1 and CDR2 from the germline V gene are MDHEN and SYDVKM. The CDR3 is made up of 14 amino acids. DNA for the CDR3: TGTGCCAGCAGTTCGGGACAGAACACCGGGGAGCTGTTTTTT. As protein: CASSSGQNTGELFF.

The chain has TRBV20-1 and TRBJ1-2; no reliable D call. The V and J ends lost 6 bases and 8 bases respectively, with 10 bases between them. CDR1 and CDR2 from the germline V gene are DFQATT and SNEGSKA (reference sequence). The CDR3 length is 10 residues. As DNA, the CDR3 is TGCAGTGCCACCTTCGGGGGCTACACCTTC. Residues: CSATFGGYTF.

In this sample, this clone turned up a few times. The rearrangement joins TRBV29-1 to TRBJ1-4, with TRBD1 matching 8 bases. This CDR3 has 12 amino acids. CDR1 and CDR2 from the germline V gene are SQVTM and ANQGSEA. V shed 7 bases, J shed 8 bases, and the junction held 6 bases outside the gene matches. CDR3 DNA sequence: TGCAGCGCTGGACAGGGTAGAGAAAAACTGTTTTTT. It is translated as CSAGQGREKLFF.

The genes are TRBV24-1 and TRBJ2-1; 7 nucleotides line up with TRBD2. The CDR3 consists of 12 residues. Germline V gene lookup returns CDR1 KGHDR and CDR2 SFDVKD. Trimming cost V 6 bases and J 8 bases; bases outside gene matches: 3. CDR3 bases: TGTGCCACCAGTCGGGGGGTGGATGAGCAGTTCTTC. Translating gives CATSRGVDEQFF.

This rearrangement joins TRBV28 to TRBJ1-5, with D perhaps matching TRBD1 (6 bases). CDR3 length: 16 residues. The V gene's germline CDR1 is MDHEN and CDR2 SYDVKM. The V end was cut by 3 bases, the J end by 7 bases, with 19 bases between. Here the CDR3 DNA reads TGTGCCAGCAGTTTCCAGGGCCAGGGGCTAGTCCAGCCCCAGCATTTT. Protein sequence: CASSFQGQGLVQPQHF.

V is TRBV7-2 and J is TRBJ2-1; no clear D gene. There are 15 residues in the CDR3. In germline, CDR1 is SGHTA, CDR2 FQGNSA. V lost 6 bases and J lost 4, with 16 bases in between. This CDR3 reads CASSIELVFYNEQFF. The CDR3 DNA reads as TGTGCCAGCAGTATAGAGTTAGTTTTTTACAATGAGCAGTTCTTC.

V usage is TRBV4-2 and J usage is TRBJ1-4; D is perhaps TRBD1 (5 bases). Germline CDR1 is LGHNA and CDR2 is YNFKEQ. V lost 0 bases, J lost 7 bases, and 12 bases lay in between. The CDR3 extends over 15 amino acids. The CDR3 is CASSQEWGTSEKLFF. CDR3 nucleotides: TGTGCCAGCAGCCAAGAGTGGGGGACTTCTGAAAAACTGTTTTTT.

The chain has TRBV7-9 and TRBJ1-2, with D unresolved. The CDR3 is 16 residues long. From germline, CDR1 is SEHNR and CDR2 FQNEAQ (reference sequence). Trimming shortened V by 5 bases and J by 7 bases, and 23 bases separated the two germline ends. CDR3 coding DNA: TGTGCCAGCAGCCCTTCCGGGAGTGAGGGTCTTAGTGGCTACACCTTC. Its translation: CASSPSGSEGLSGYTF.